This TCR beta chain was retrieved from a study of regulatory T cells in long-lasting Graves disease. Study details: Persistent Graves' disease required over 5 years of antithyroid drugs and positive TSH receptor antibodies. Study-level points and caveats: Newly diagnosed patients had higher TCR diversity than persistent Graves' patients did. Persistent patients had more shared public clonotypes (2,741) than new patients (around 950). Preferential use of TRBV28, TRBJ1-2 and TRBJ2-5 was seen in persistent disease.

Relying on iRepertoire HTBI primers and Arm-PCR of CDR3 regions, the team built TCR beta libraries. TCRdb called the multiplex PCR reads again in MiXCR, with one record for every CDR3 protein. Of approximately 400,000 distinct CDR3 sequences in the sample, approximately 25% were seen once. This clonotype was seen ten or more times. The antigen remains unidentified. Time point described: persistent/refractory GD, antithyroid drugs over 5 years with positive TRAb. The authors made the TCR library using RNA they extracted from PBMCs. The CDR3 extends over 15 amino acids. Germline lookup yields CDR1 SGHTA and CDR2 FQGNSA. The ends were cut back, 2 bases at V and 1 base at J, with 12 bases in the middle.

Sequenced material: peripheral blood mononuclear cells (PBMCs), taken when the disease was refractory, from a patient treated with antithyroid drugs. The sequence came from a woman in her thirties or forties with Graves disease. This chain joins TRBV7-2 and TRBJ2-7; D might be TRBD1 (6 bases). CDR3 sequence (DNA): TGTGCCAGCAGCTTAAGGTCAGGGGCGTCCTACGAGCAGTACTTC. It yields the protein CASSLRSGASYEQYF.